Sequencing of this T cell receptor beta chain was carried out in a study of regulatory T cells in long-lasting Graves disease. Study-wide results and limits: Lower TCR diversity characterized persistent Graves' patients relative to newly diagnosed patients. Persistent disease exhibited a predilection for TRBV28, TRBJ1-2 and TRBJ2-5.

The germline V gene encodes CDR1 LGHDT and CDR2 YNNKEL (reference sequence). Trimming shortened V by 0 bases and J by 10 bases, and 12 bases separated the two germline ends. The CDR3 is 13 residues long. Comments on this clonotype: Antigen unknown.

Through Arm-PCR of CDR3 regions and iRepertoire HTBI primers, TCR beta libraries were built. TCRdb re-called the multiplex PCR reads with MiXCR, one entry per CDR3 protein. The data contain a few hundred thousand distinct CDR3 sequences, around 23% of them singletons. Time point meaning: persistent/refractory GD, antithyroid drugs over 5 years with positive TRAb. Generation of the TCR library employed RNA extracted from PBMCs. Diagnosis followed American Thyroid Association guidelines for Graves' disease. The sequenced sample was peripheral blood mononuclear cells (PBMCs), obtained when the disease was refractory, from a patient treated with antithyroid drugs. This chain links TRBV3-1 with TRBJ1-1; weak D call: TRBD1 (5 bases). This sequence originates from a middle-aged woman with Graves disease. CDR3 amino acids: CASSQDGGVGAFF. CDR3 sequence (DNA): TGTGCCAGCAGCCAAGATGGAGGGGTCGGAGCTTTCTTT.